The next 27 T cell receptor beta chains were all read from a single sample in a study of blood T cell repertoires in COVID-19. Using immunoSEQ multiplex PCR, the repertoire was profiled, and TCRdb retains in-frame clones only, with some absent. The sample records approximately 200,000 clones, less than 95% being singletons. The sequenced material came from peripheral blood. Receptor source: a man younger than 45 with COVID-19, enrolled during active disease.

The chain recombines TRBV29-1 with TRBJ1-4, with D perhaps TRBD1 (6 bases). This CDR3 has 13 residues. Germline V lookup: CDR1 SQVTM, CDR2 ANQGSEA. The V and J ends lost 7 bases and 13 bases respectively, with 22 bases between them. The CDR3 DNA is TGCAGCGCCAGACGGACAGCCGCAAGTGGACTGTTTTTT. Residues: CSARRTAASGLFF. The complete variable domain, with remaining parts taken from reference TRBV29-1 and TRBJ1-4, reads SAVISQKPSRDICQRGTSLTIQCQVDSQVTMMFWYRQQPGQSLTLIATANQGSEATYESGFVIDKFPISRPNLTFSTLTVSNMSPEDSSIYLCSARRTAASGLFFGSGTQLSVL.

The chain recombines TRBV3-1 (or the pseudogene TRBV3-2) with TRBJ2-1; D perhaps matches TRBD2 (6 bases). The length of the CDR3 is 15 residues. V was trimmed by 0 bases and J by 7 bases, leaving 13 bases between them. Germline CDR1 and CDR2: LGHDT and YNNKEL (reference sequence). CDR3 protein: CASSQDNPGVNEQFF. CDR3 bases: TGTGCCAGCAGCCAAGATAACCCGGGGGTTAATGAGCAGTTCTTC.

The rearrangement links TRBV9 to TRBJ2-1; TRBD2 agrees at 9 bases. With 3 bases clipped from V and 5 bases from J, the junction kept 6 bases outside the gene matches. The CDR3 spans 15 residues. Germline CDR1 is SGDLS and CDR2 is YYNGEE. CDR3: CASSGAGGPDNEQFF. CDR3 nucleotides: TGTGCCAGCAGCGGGGCGGGGGGGCCCGACAATGAGCAGTTCTTC. Filled out from reference TRBV9 and TRBJ2-1, the complete variable domain reads DSGVTQTPKHLITATGQRVTLRCSPRSGDLSVYWYQQSLDQGLQFLIQYYNGEERAKGNILERFSAQQFPDLHSELNLSSLELGDSALYFCASSGAGGPDNEQFFGPGTRLTVL.

The CDR3 DNA reads as TGTGCCATCAGGTCTCCAGGGGGGCTGAACACTGAAGCTTTCTTT. It translates to CAIRSPGGLNTEAFF. The chain joins TRBV10-3 to TRBJ1-1; 7 bases fit TRBD1. The CDR3 runs to 15 residues. Germline assignment: CDR1 ENHRY and CDR2 SYGVKD. V was pared by 6 bases and J by 0 bases, with 7 bases of the junction left unmatched.

V and J are TRBV13 and TRBJ2-5; D may be TRBD1 (6 bases). This CDR3 spans 14 amino acids. V was clipped by 4 bases and J by 2 bases, with 11 bases between them. Germline V gene sequence: CDR1 PRHDT, CDR2 FYEKMQ (reference sequence). The chain's CDR3 is CASSSLGQQETQYF. For the CDR3, the DNA is TGTGCCAGCAGCTCCCTAGGACAGCAAGAGACCCAGTACTTC.

This clone was recorded only once. The rearrangement uses TRBV5-6 and TRBJ1-2; possible D gene TRBD1, 6 bases. Per germline, CDR1 SGHDT and CDR2 YYEEEE. V lost 4 bases to trimming and J lost 3 bases, with 13 bases between them. The length of the CDR3 is 14 residues. CDR3 in DNA: TGTGCCAGCAGCAGTGACAGGCGATACTATGGCTACACCTTC. Protein sequence: CASSSDRRYYGYTF.

This rearrangement joins TRBV28 to TRBJ1-1; possible D gene TRBD1, 6 bases. The germline V and J ends were trimmed by 11 bases and 7 bases, with 14 bases remaining between them. The CDR3 runs to 11 residues. Germline V gene lookup returns CDR1 MDHEN and CDR2 SYDVKM. The DNA of the CDR3 is TGTGCCCTCTTGGGGGCTGATGAAGCTTTCTTT. Protein: CALLGADEAFF.

The chain is built from TRBV12-3 or TRBV12-4 and TRBJ1-5; D remains unclear. There are 13 residues in the CDR3. V lost 3 bases and J lost 9, with 12 bases in between. CDR3 coding DNA: TGTGCCAGCAGTTTTGCGGACGAGGGGCCCCAGCATTTT. The encoded protein is CASSFADEGPQHF.

Comments on this clone: Other DNA sequences in this sample translate to the same CDR3. This chain joins TRBV6-1 and TRBJ1-5, with D perhaps matching TRBD1 (5 bases). The length of the CDR3 is 12 residues. With 3 bases removed from V and 7 bases from J, the gap between germline ends came to 7 bases. Germline assignment: CDR1 MNHNS and CDR2 SASEGT. Here the CDR3 DNA reads TGTGCCAGCAGTGACAGGGTCCAGCCCCAGCATTTT. It is translated as CASSDRVQPQHF.

This rearrangement joins TRBV4-1 to TRBJ2-7; 8 bases are shared with TRBD1. J was trimmed by 3 bases and V by 4 bases; bases with no gene match: 8. CDR3 size: 15 residues. Germline V gene sequence: CDR1 MGHRA, CDR2 YSYEKL. The CDR3 reads CASSPGTGRNYEQYF. DNA of the CDR3: TGCGCCAGCAGCCCCGGGACAGGTCGGAACTACGAGCAGTACTTC.

This clone is a singleton in its sample. This chain joins TRBV3-1 (or the pseudogene TRBV3-2) and TRBJ1-2; TRBD1 matches 11 bases. The CDR3 has 15 amino acids. J was trimmed by 8 bases and V by 3 bases; bases with no gene match: 8. CDR1 is LGHDT, CDR2 YNNKEL, per germline (reference sequence). The CDR3 loop is CASSQWTGGSRGYTF. The CDR3 nucleotides read TGTGCCAGCAGCCAGTGGACAGGGGGCTCGCGAGGCTACACCTTC.

The CDR3 sequence is CASSISGNTEAFF. CDR3 bases: TGTGCCAGCAGCATCAGTGGGAACACTGAAGCTTTCTTT. This chain uses TRBV7-9 with TRBJ1-1; D is unclear. V was pared by 5 bases and J by 1 base, with 8 bases between. This CDR3 is built from 13 residues. Germline values: CDR1 SEHNR, CDR2 FQNEAQ (reference sequence).

CDR3 in DNA: TGTGCCAGCAGTGACTCGATGGACCAGGGGGAGATCGAGGGCTACACCTTC. It translates to CASSDSMDQGEIEGYTF. The rearrangement joins TRBV6-4 to TRBJ1-2; 7 bases are a match to TRBD1. Losses at the gene ends were 0 bases for V and 8 bases for J; bases not matched to a gene: 15. Germline-derived CDR1 and CDR2 are MRHNA and SNTAGT. The CDR3 contains 17 residues.

The rearrangement uses TRBV10-1 and TRBJ2-2; a possible D gene is TRBD1 (5 bases). Germline CDR1 reads WNHNN; CDR2 reads SYGVQD (reference sequence). V was shortened by 3 bases and J by 4 bases, with 6 bases between the two germline ends. This CDR3 has 13 amino acids. The CDR3 bases are TGCGCCAGCAGTGACAGGGTCACCGGGGAGCTGTTTTTT. This gives the protein CASSDRVTGELFF.

The chain employs TRBV7-2 and TRBJ2-2; D may be TRBD2 (6 bases). Germline-derived CDR1 and CDR2 are SGHTA and FQGNSA. The CDR3 is 14 amino acids. Trimming stripped 5 bases from V and 6 bases from J, with 13 bases between. The DNA of the CDR3 is TGTGCCAGCAGCCCCCGGGAGTACCCCGGGGAGCTGTTTTTT. Translating it yields CASSPREYPGELFF.

This chain joins TRBV19 and TRBJ1-2; D is unclear. V gave up 6 bases and J gave up 1 base, with 9 bases separating them. In germline, CDR1 is LNHDA, CDR2 SQIVND (reference sequence). The CDR3 loop spans 13 amino acids. The CDR3 sequence: CASSPQNNYGYTF. CDR3 DNA: TGTGCCAGTAGCCCACAGAATAACTATGGCTACACCTTC.

The chain has TRBV5-1 and TRBJ2-6; TRBD1 matches at 8 bases. The CDR3 runs 18 residues. V shed 3 bases, J shed 2 bases, and the junction held 10 bases outside the gene matches. Germline V gene lookup returns CDR1 SGHRS and CDR2 YFSETQ. The chain's CDR3 is CASSSGTGQVTGANVLTF. In nucleotides, the CDR3 is TGCGCCAGCAGCTCAGGGACAGGTCAGGTCACTGGGGCCAACGTCCTGACTTTC.

V gene TRBV28 combines with J gene TRBJ2-4; a possible D gene is TRBD1 (6 bases). The CDR3 is 16 amino acids. Trimming left V 3 bases short and J 1 base short, with 13 bases between. The germline CDR1 and CDR2 sequences are MDHEN and SYDVKM. CDR3 sequence reads: CASSFATGTAKNIQYF. CDR3 nucleotide sequence: TGTGCCAGCAGTTTCGCGACAGGTACCGCCAAAAACATTCAGTACTTC.

CDR3 coding DNA: TGTGCCAGTAGTATTAGTATTGGGCACACTGAAGCTTTCTTT. This codes for CASSISIGHTEAFF. The genes are TRBV19 and TRBJ1-1; D remains ambiguous. The V gene lost 3 bases and the J gene lost 3 bases, with 11 bases spanning the gap. Germline V gives CDR1 LNHDA, CDR2 SQIVND (reference sequence). This CDR3 comprises 14 residues.

A single count supports this clone. The gene calls are TRBV2 and TRBJ2-7; D remains unclear. The CDR3 has 11 residues. V was shortened by 6 bases and J by 1 base, with 4 bases between the two germline ends. Germline V CDR1 and CDR2: SNHLY, FYNNEI. CDR3 coding DNA: TGTGCCAGCAGGGCTTCCTACGAGCAGTACTTC. Its protein product is CASRASYEQYF.

This clone appeared once. This chain joins TRBV7-2 and TRBJ1-5, with 8 bases identical to TRBD1. V lost 8 bases and J lost 10; bases outside the gene matches: 10. Per the germline V gene, CDR1 is SGHTA and CDR2 is FQGNSA. CDR3 length equals 13 residues. In nucleotides, the CDR3 is TGTGCCAGCGGCGGACAGGGCGGTCTACCCCAGCATTTT. The encoded protein is CASGGQGGLPQHF.

The chain has TRBV29-1 and TRBJ1-1; D gene ambiguous. Germline V gene data show CDR1 as SQVTM and CDR2 as ANQGSEA. Trimming took 5 bases from V and 1 from J, leaving 20 bases between them. The CDR3 sequence is 16 residues long. The CDR3 DNA sequence: TGCAGCGTTACCGGGCTGGAGGGAAGAGGGAACACTGAAGCTTTCTTT. Its translation: CSVTGLEGRGNTEAFF.

The chain is built from TRBV5-6 and TRBJ1-1; D gene uncertain. The germline gives CDR1 SGHDT, CDR2 YYEEEE. The CDR3 has 14 amino acids. V was trimmed by 4 bases and J by 1 base, leaving 11 bases between them. The CDR3 DNA follows: TGTGCCAGCAGCAAAAGACCAGGGAACACTGAAGCTTTCTTT. The encoded protein is CASSKRPGNTEAFF. The full variable domain, in which reference TRBV5-6 and TRBJ1-1 provide the parts outside the CDR3, is DAGVTQSPTHLIKTRGQQVTLRCSPKSGHDTVSWYQQALGQGPQFIFQYYEEEERQRGNFPDRFSGHQFPNYSSELNVNALLLGDSALYLCASSKRPGNTEAFFGQGTRLTVV.

The rearrangement links TRBV20-1 to TRBJ2-3; possible D gene TRBD2, 5 bases. Germline-derived CDR1 and CDR2 are DFQATT and SNEGSKA (reference sequence). The V end was cut by 1 base, the J end by 11 bases, with 10 bases between. CDR3 size: 11 residues. The chain's CDR3 is CSARVGVGQYF. In nucleotides, the CDR3 is TGCAGTGCTAGAGTCGGGGTGGGGCAGTATTTT.

J is TRBJ2-2 and V is TRBV9; D is perhaps TRBD2 (5 bases). V was cut by 6 bases and J by 7 bases, with 13 bases left in between. In germline, CDR1 is SGDLS, CDR2 YYNGEE. The CDR3 extends over 13 amino acids. CDR3 nucleotides: TGTGCCAGCAAGCGGTCCGGGGACGGGGAGCTGTTTTTT. Translated, it gives CASKRSGDGELFF.

This clone is a singleton in its sample. The chain combines TRBV5-1 with TRBJ1-2; 8 nucleotides match TRBD1. The V segment lost 4 bases and the J segment 4 bases; nucleotides outside the gene matches: 12. In germline, CDR1 is SGHRS, CDR2 YFSETQ. This CDR3 has 16 residues. The CDR3: CASSRQQGEGVYGYTF. For the CDR3, the DNA is TGCGCCAGCAGCCGACAACAGGGGGAAGGTGTCTATGGCTACACCTTC.

The chain recombines TRBV6-5 with TRBJ2-5; D perhaps matches TRBD2 (6 bases). This CDR3 region has 16 residues. Germline V CDR1 and CDR2: MNHEY, SVGAGI. V was clipped by 4 bases and J by 3 bases, with 18 bases between them. The CDR3 DNA sequence: TGTGCCAGCAGTTCCCCCTCTGCGGGGTTTAAAGAGACCCAGTACTTC. Protein product: CASSSPSAGFKETQYF.